A single sample is the source of the 25 T cell receptor beta chains below, sequenced in a study of shared clonotypes between healthy human individuals. Some clones are missing from TCRdb's copy, which holds only in-frame ones; the method was immunoSEQ multiplex PCR. The sample records about 2.4 million clones, under 95% being singletons. Sequencing used naive CD4+ T cells from PBMCs. Regarding subset: CD45RA+ positively selected. The source is a young man in good health. Some clones in this sample may be carry-over from other donors' samples.

The rearrangement uses TRBV27 and TRBJ2-2, with D perhaps TRBD1 (6 bases). The CDR3 is 15 amino acids. Germline CDR1 MNHEY, CDR2 SMNVEV (reference sequence). Trimming stripped 1 base from V and 2 bases from J, with 8 bases between. CDR3 region: CASSLWTDNTGELFF. The DNA for the CDR3 is TGTGCCAGCAGTTTATGGACAGATAACACCGGGGAGCTGTTTTTT.

The chain joins TRBV6-5 to TRBJ2-7; D perhaps matches TRBD1 (6 bases). V lost 2 bases to trimming and J lost 2 bases, with 13 bases between them. The germline V gene has CDR1 MNHEY and CDR2 SVGAGI. This CDR3 has 15 residues. The CDR3 DNA follows: TGTGCCAGCAGTTACGGCAGGGGCCAAACCTACGAGCAGTACTTC. The encoded protein is CASSYGRGQTYEQYF.

The chain has TRBV29-1 and TRBJ2-7, with TRBD1 as a possible D gene (5 bases). There are 14 residues in the CDR3. Germline loops: CDR1 SQVTM, CDR2 ANQGSEA. Trimming took off 4 bases at V and 0 bases at J, with 13 bases between the two ends. CDR3 coding DNA: TGCAGCGTTGCTTCCAGGGATAGCTCCTACGAGCAGTACTTC. It yields the protein CSVASRDSSYEQYF.

The DNA of the CDR3 is TGTGCCAGCAGCTTAAGCGGCGAGGACTATGGCTACACCTTC. Encoded protein: CASSLSGEDYGYTF. The V call is TRBV7-3, the J call TRBJ1-2; D is ambiguous. Germline V gene sequence: CDR1 SGHTA, CDR2 FQGTGA. The length of the CDR3 is 14 residues. V lost 1 base to trimming and J lost 3 bases, with 9 bases between them. The full variable domain, rest sourced from reference TRBV7-3 and TRBJ1-2, is GAGVSQTPSNKVTEKGKYVELRCDPISGHTALYWYRQSLGQGPEFLIYFQGTGAADDSGLPNDRFFAVRPEGSVSTLKIQRTERGDSAVYLCASSLSGEDYGYTFGSGTRLTVV.

The chain has TRBV7-2 and TRBJ2-2; D gene ambiguous. V was pared by 2 bases and J by 5 bases, with 9 bases between. The CDR3 loop spans 14 amino acids. Germline V lookup: CDR1 SGHTA, CDR2 FQGNSA. Written as DNA, the CDR3 is TGTGCCAGCAGCTTATCCCGTTTGACCGGGGAGCTGTTTTTT. Encoded protein: CASSLSRLTGELFF.

The chain links TRBV10-3 to TRBJ1-5, with 9 bases matching TRBD1. CDR1 is ENHRY, CDR2 SYGVKD, per germline. The CDR3 is 14 residues long. Losses at the gene ends were 6 bases for V and 5 bases for J; bases not matched to a gene: 5. For the CDR3, the DNA is TGTGCCATCAGGGGGACAGGGAAGGATCAGCCCCAGCATTTT. Translating it yields CAIRGTGKDQPQHF.

The chain couples TRBV6-6 to TRBJ2-1, with no clear D. This CDR3 region has 13 residues. Trimming shortened V by 3 bases and J by 6 bases, and 9 bases separated the two germline ends. Germline assignment: CDR1 MNHNY and CDR2 SVGAGI (reference sequence). The CDR3 loop reads CASSYRAANEQFF. Written as DNA, the CDR3 is TGTGCCAGCAGTTATCGTGCGGCCAATGAGCAGTTCTTC.

The rearrangement joins TRBV7-3 to TRBJ2-3, with 15 bases aligning to TRBD2. J gave up 1 base and V 5 bases, and 4 bases lay outside the gene matches. CDR1 and CDR2 (germline): SGHTA, FQGTGA. The CDR3 runs to 17 residues. The CDR3 loop is CASSPGLAGGGTDTQYF. In DNA, the CDR3 is TGTGCCAGCAGCCCCGGACTAGCGGGAGGGGGCACAGATACGCAGTATTTT. Looking up the rest from reference TRBV7-3 and TRBJ2-3 gives the full variable domain: GAGVSQTPSNKVTEKGKYVELRCDPISGHTALYWYRQSLGQGPEFLIYFQGTGAADDSGLPNDRFFAVRPEGSVSTLKIQRTERGDSAVYLCASSPGLAGGGTDTQYFGPGTRLTVL.

J is TRBJ2-5 and V is TRBV5-1, with a possible D match to TRBD2 (5 bases). The CDR3 runs 14 residues. Between the trimmed V and J ends, which lost 0 bases and 4 bases, there was a span of 10 bases. The germline V gene encodes CDR1 SGHRS and CDR2 YFSETQ. CDR3 DNA sequence: TGCGCCAGCAGCTTGGGGTCGGCGGGAGAGACCCAGTACTTC. Translation: CASSLGSAGETQYF. The full variable domain, its missing parts supplied by reference TRBV5-1 and TRBJ2-5, is KAGVTQTPRYLIKTRGQQVTLSCSPISGHRSVSWYQQTPGQGLQFLFEYFSETQRNKGNFPGRFSGRQFSNSRSEMNVSTLELGDSALYLCASSLGSAGETQYFGPGTRLLVL.

The chain combines TRBV6-5 with TRBJ1-2; D is undetermined. Germline CDR1 reads MNHEY; CDR2 reads SVGAGI. Between the trimmed V and J ends, which lost 2 bases and 3 bases, there was a span of 13 bases. This CDR3 spans 15 amino acids. The chain's CDR3 is CASSYGRSGDYGYTF. The CDR3 DNA reads as TGTGCCAGCAGTTACGGCAGATCGGGAGACTATGGCTACACCTTC.

This chain links TRBV6-1 with TRBJ1-1; D may be TRBD1 (5 bases). CDR1 and CDR2 (germline): MNHNS, SASEGT. V was cut by 8 bases and J by 3 bases, with 10 bases left in between. This CDR3 contains 12 residues. The CDR3 bases are TGTGCCAGCGGGGGTTGGGACACTGAAGCTTTCTTT. This codes for CASGGWDTEAFF.

For the CDR3, the DNA is TGCGCCAGCAGCAATTCCAGGGCCGCAAACTATGGCTACACCTTC. This translates into CASSNSRAANYGYTF. The chain recombines TRBV4-1 with TRBJ1-2, with D possibly matching TRBD1 (5 bases). Trimming cost V 5 bases and J 2 bases, with 15 bases left between them. From germline, CDR1 is MGHRA and CDR2 YSYEKL. The CDR3 consists of 15 residues.

The chain joins TRBV19 to TRBJ1-1; 7 nucleotides line up with TRBD1. V gave up 6 bases and J gave up 4 bases; unmatched junction bases: 11. The CDR3 runs 15 residues. Per germline, CDR1 LNHDA and CDR2 SQIVND (reference sequence). The DNA for the CDR3 is TGTGCCAGTAGAGATGTACAGGGGAGGGGCACTGAAGCTTTCTTT. Its protein is CASRDVQGRGTEAFF.

Only one count was recorded for this clone. This same CDR3 is encoded by further DNA sequences in the sample. The chain carries TRBV25-1 and TRBJ2-7; D ambiguous. The CDR3 is 12 residues long. V shed 7 bases and J shed 4 bases, with 11 bases lying between them. Germline V gives CDR1 MGHDK, CDR2 SYGVNS. The CDR3 sequence: CASIGTAYEQYF. The CDR3 coding sequence is TGTGCCAGCATAGGTACAGCTTACGAGCAGTACTTC.

J is TRBJ2-4 and V is TRBV19; 8 positions agree with TRBD1. Germline CDR1 LNHDA, CDR2 SQIVND (reference sequence). The CDR3 length is 14 residues. V lost 5 bases, J lost 3 bases, and 3 bases stayed unmatched. In nucleotides, the CDR3 is TGTGCCAGTAGTCCGGGGACAGGCAAAAACATTCAGTACTTC. Protein sequence: CASSPGTGKNIQYF.

A remark on this clone: The sample carries other DNA sequences with the same CDR3. The chain combines TRBV9 with TRBJ2-7; 8 nucleotides line up with TRBD1. With V trimmed by 2 bases and J by 4 bases, 5 bases remained unmatched. The CDR3 extends over 14 amino acids. Germline CDR1 SGDLS, CDR2 YYNGEE. CDR3 protein: CASSVSGTGYEQYF. As DNA, the CDR3 is TGTGCCAGCAGCGTTTCCGGGACAGGATACGAGCAGTACTTC.

The V and J genes are TRBV27 and TRBJ2-7, with a weak D call TRBD2 (5 bases). This CDR3 region has 13 residues. From germline, CDR1 is MNHEY and CDR2 SMNVEV (reference sequence). The V end lost 10 bases, the J end lost 2 bases, and 15 bases lay between the germline ends. DNA for the CDR3: TGTGCCACCCGGGGTAGCGCAACCTACGAGCAGTACTTC. This encodes CATRGSATYEQYF.

The gene calls are TRBV7-3 and TRBJ1-5; tentatively, D is TRBD1 (5 bases). The CDR3 spans 14 residues. CDR1 SGHTA and CDR2 FQGTGA come from the germline V gene. V lost 2 bases, J lost 8 bases, and 13 bases lay in between. The CDR3 is CASSLGGLGEPQHF. CDR3 coding DNA: TGTGCCAGCAGCTTAGGAGGCCTGGGGGAGCCCCAGCATTTT.

Comments on this clone: Other DNA sequences from this sample encode an identical CDR3 as well. V gene TRBV5-4 combines with J gene TRBJ2-7, with D tentatively TRBD2 (6 bases). V was pared by 2 bases and J by 5 bases, with 11 bases between. Per germline, CDR1 SGHNT and CDR2 YYREEE (reference sequence). This CDR3 spans 13 amino acids. The CDR3 protein is CASSLGGSDEQYF. The CDR3 DNA reads TGTGCCAGCAGCTTAGGAGGGTCCGACGAGCAGTACTTC.

The chain recombines TRBV4-1 with TRBJ1-2, with D possibly matching TRBD1 (5 bases). Deletions cut 3 bases from V and 6 bases from J, with 14 bases between. CDR1 MGHRA and CDR2 YSYEKL come from the germline V gene. This CDR3 is built from 14 residues. The CDR3 DNA follows: TGCGCCAGCAGCCAGGGCCCCGCGGGGGATGGCTACACCTTC. It is translated as CASSQGPAGDGYTF.

The rearrangement joins TRBV2 to TRBJ2-7; D possibly corresponds to TRBD1 (5 bases). Per the germline V gene, CDR1 is SNHLY and CDR2 is FYNNEI. V lost 5 bases to trimming and J lost 0 bases, with 11 bases between them. This CDR3 has 14 residues. CDR3 nucleotide sequence: TGTGCCAGCAGTTCGAACAGGTACTCCTACGAGCAGTACTTC. It specifies CASSSNRYSYEQYF.

This rearrangement joins TRBV15 to TRBJ2-1; TRBD2 is a possible D gene (6 bases). The V and J ends lost 5 bases and 5 bases respectively, with 19 bases between them. The CDR3 has 16 residues. Germline CDR1 LNHNV, CDR2 YYDKDF (reference sequence). CDR3 region: CATSPVIAEPNNEQFF. DNA for the CDR3: TGTGCCACCAGCCCTGTCATAGCGGAACCTAACAATGAGCAGTTCTTC.

This clone was counted once. The gene calls are TRBV4-2 and TRBJ2-7; D is undetermined. Trimming pared 0 bases from V and 5 bases from J, leaving 20 bases between. Germline-derived CDR1 and CDR2 are LGHNA and YNFKEQ. The CDR3 length is 17 residues. In nucleotides, the CDR3 is TGTGCCAGCAGCCAAGACCTCGGAAGCACCTCTCTTAACGAGCAGTACTTC. It codes for CASSQDLGSTSLNEQYF.

Worth noting for this clone: The same CDR3 also results from other DNA sequences found in this sample. V is TRBV14 and J is TRBJ1-3; D is unclear. Germline lookup yields CDR1 SGHDN and CDR2 FVKESK. The CDR3 length is 13 residues. Trimming left V 0 bases short and J 7 bases short, with 7 bases between. CDR3 DNA sequence: TGTGCCAGCAGCCAAGACGGTCGGAACACCATATATTTT. Residues: CASSQDGRNTIYF.

The rearrangement joins TRBV18 to TRBJ2-3; 11 nucleotides agree with TRBD2. Unmatched junction bases numbered 8, after V lost 3 bases and J lost 3 bases. From germline, CDR1 is KGHSH and CDR2 LQKENI. There are 17 residues in the CDR3. CDR3: CASSPLLAGGPTDTQYF. The CDR3, as DNA: TGTGCCAGCTCACCCCTTTTAGCGGGAGGGCCTACAGATACGCAGTATTTT.